This T cell receptor beta chain is from a study of cytomegalovirus exposure and HLA in healthy donors. Study-wide findings and caveats: Cytomegalovirus-associated status was assigned to about 180 TCR beta chains. An analysis that came later showed most CMV-associated TCR beta chains appearing HLA-restricted.

60 Vbeta and 13 Jbeta primers were used in PCR. Libraries were prepared by immunoSEQ multiplex PCR; TCRdb keeps only in-frame clonotypes and omits some of them. The table has roughly 130,000 clones, roughly 74% seen once. A word on this clone: The antigen remains unidentified.

The CDR3 consists of 14 residues. Germline V gives CDR1 GTSNPN, CDR2 SVGIG (reference sequence). Trimming at V came to 7 bases and at J to 2 bases, leaving 5 bases not matched to a gene. This receptor was taken from a man aged 35 to 55 in good health and CMV-seropositive. Sequencing input: PBMCs. V and J are TRBV30 and TRBJ2-1; 10 nucleotides align to TRBD2. CDR3 amino acids: CASRGLATYNEQFF. The DNA of the CDR3 is TGTGCCTCGCGGGGACTAGCGACCTACAATGAGCAGTTCTTC. Variable domain in full (rest from reference TRBV30 and TRBJ2-1): SQTIHQWPATLVQPVGSPLSLECTVEGTSNPNLYWYRQAAGRGLQLLFYSVGIGQISSEVPQNLSASRPQDRQFILSSKKLLLSDSGFYLCASRGLATYNEQFFGPGTRLTVL.